This T cell receptor beta chain was profiled in a study of T cell responses to AZD1222 COVID-19 vaccine. Trimming shortened V by 0 bases and J by 4 bases, and 10 bases separated the two germline ends. CDR1 and CDR2 from the germline V gene are SGHDT and YYEEEE. The CDR3 runs 14 residues. TCRdb's table, derived via immunoSEQ multiplex PCR, lists solely in-frame clones and lacks some. Of 95,000 to 150,000 clones listed, 88% are singletons. The V call is TRBV5-6, the J call TRBJ2-5; a weak D match, TRBD1 (5 bases). This sequence originates from an adult in good health. The sample here was peripheral blood, taken on day 0 of AZD1222 vaccination. CDR3 protein: CASSLVGRAETQYF. In DNA, the CDR3 is TGTGCCAGCAGCTTGGTGGGCAGGGCAGAGACCCAGTACTTC.